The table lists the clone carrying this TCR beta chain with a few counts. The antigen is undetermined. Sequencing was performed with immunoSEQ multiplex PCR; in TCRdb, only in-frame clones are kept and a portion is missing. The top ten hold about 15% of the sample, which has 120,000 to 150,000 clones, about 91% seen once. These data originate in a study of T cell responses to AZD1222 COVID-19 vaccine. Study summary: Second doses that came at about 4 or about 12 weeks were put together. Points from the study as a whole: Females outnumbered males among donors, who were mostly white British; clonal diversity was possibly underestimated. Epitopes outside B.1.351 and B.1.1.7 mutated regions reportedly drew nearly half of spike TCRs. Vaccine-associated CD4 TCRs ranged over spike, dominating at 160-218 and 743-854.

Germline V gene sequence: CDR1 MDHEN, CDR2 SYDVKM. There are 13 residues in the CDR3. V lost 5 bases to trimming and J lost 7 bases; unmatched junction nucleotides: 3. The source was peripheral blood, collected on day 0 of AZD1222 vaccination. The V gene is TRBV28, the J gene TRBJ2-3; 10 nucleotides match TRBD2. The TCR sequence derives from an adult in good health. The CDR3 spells CASSPLAGYTQYF. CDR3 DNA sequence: TGTGCCAGCAGTCCACTAGCGGGGTATACGCAGTATTTT.